This T cell receptor (beta chain) was recorded in a study of immune evolution from preneoplasia to lung adenocarcinoma. V lost 0 bases and J lost 11, with 11 bases in between. The germline gives CDR1 GTSNPN, CDR2 SVGIG (reference sequence). The CDR3 has 12 residues. The study, taken as a whole, reports: Clonality was highest in normal lung, lower in later-stage lesions apparently.

Only in-frame clones appear in the TCRdb table, and some are missing; sequencing was by immunoSEQ multiplex PCR. The profile shows around 7,000 clones, around 80% of them singletons. Notes on this clone: Its antigen is as yet unknown.

The sequencing sample was made of FFPE adjacent normal lung tissue. The genes are TRBV30 and TRBJ2-1; D ambiguous. The origin of this receptor is a person aged 60 to 85 with lung adenocarcinoma. Here the CDR3 reads CAWSVGPNKQFF. DNA of the CDR3: TGTGCCTGGAGTGTAGGCCCCAACAAGCAGTTCTTC.